These 9 T cell receptor beta chains were sequenced from one sample in a study of blood T cells in healthy people across ages. A second PCR, run for about 7 to 12 cycles, used a sample-barcoded 5' primer plus a J-beta primer mix. TCRdb re-called the 5' RACE reads through MiXCR, storing one row per CDR3 protein. The data hold 850,000 or so distinct CDR3 sequences, with more than 25% observed a single time. What was sequenced was blood. Source of these receptors: a woman over 75 in good health.

About this clonotype itself: Since a much larger clone is just one base distant, this may be a read error. The chain links TRBV12-3 or TRBV12-4 to TRBJ2-1; D not resolved. Near its end, the DNA agrees better with TRBJ2-7, so the J call may be wrong. The length of the CDR3 is 13 residues. CDR3 sequence: CASSPVSYNEQYF. The DNA for the CDR3 is TGTGCCAGTAGTCCTGTCTCCTACAATGAGCAGTACTTC.

About this clonotype itself: It may be a read error: a sequence one base away is much more abundant. J is TRBJ2-5 and V is TRBV4-1; no reliable D call. V shed 3 bases and J shed 11 bases, with 22 bases lying between them. Germline CDR1 MGHRA, CDR2 YSYEKL. The CDR3 is 15 residues long. In DNA form, the CDR3 reads TGCGCCAGCAGCCACCCCGGACGCCGGAACAATGAGCAGTACTTC. Translation: CASSHPGRRNNEQYF.

For this clonotype: Being one base from a much bigger clone, this may be a read error. J is TRBJ1-2 and V is TRBV5-1; 10 bases match TRBD1. V gave up 3 bases and J gave up 12 bases; unmatched junction bases: 11. The CDR3 contains 14 residues. CDR1 is SGHRS, CDR2 YFSETQ, per germline. This CDR3 reads CASSSGTGAIGHTF. The CDR3 nucleotides are TGCGCCAGCAGCTCAGGGACAGGGGCCATCGGCCACACCTTC.

This clonotype was recorded at least ten times. This chain connects TRBV7-2 to TRBJ2-3; D ambiguous. The CDR3 runs to 13 residues. The V and J ends lost 7 bases and 5 bases respectively, with 13 bases between them. Germline V gives CDR1 SGHTA, CDR2 FQGNSA. The CDR3 DNA follows: TGTGCCAGCACCCTTTTAGGTCGAGATACGCAGTATTTT. This codes for CASTLLGRDTQYF.

This clonotype was counted a few times. Written as DNA, the CDR3 is TGTGCCAGCAGCTTAGGGGGGGCACCCCTGAACACTGAAGCTTTCTTT. Translating gives CASSLGGAPLNTEAFF. The chain links TRBV7-2 to TRBJ1-1; D is perhaps TRBD1 (6 bases). V shed 1 base and J shed 0 bases, with 12 bases lying between them. The CDR3 consists of 16 residues. Germline lookup yields CDR1 SGHTA and CDR2 FQGNSA.

This chain links TRBV6-2 or TRBV6-3 with TRBJ1-3; no clear D gene. Germline V lookup: CDR1 MNHEY, CDR2 SVGEGT. V gave up 6 bases and J gave up 1 base, with 13 bases separating them. This CDR3 is 15 amino acids long. The CDR3 DNA reads TGTGCCAGCAGACCCGGACGTCCTTCTGGAAACACCATATATTTT. Its protein is CASRPGRPSGNTIYF.

This clonotype was recorded at least ten times. This rearrangement joins TRBV6-5 to TRBJ2-4, with 10 bases identical to TRBD1. The CDR3 is 12 residues long. The V and J ends lost 6 bases and 10 bases, in that order; junction bases with no gene match: 3. Germline CDR1 reads MNHEY; CDR2 reads SVGAGI. The chain's CDR3 is CASRTGGGIQYF. For the CDR3, the DNA is TGTGCCAGCAGGACAGGGGGCGGGATTCAGTACTTC.

This clonotype was picked up many times. This chain links TRBV24-1 with TRBJ2-5; D is perhaps TRBD2 (6 bases). Per germline, CDR1 KGHDR and CDR2 SFDVKD. Trimming shortened V by 6 bases and J by 4 bases, and 17 bases separated the two germline ends. The length of the CDR3 is 15 residues. DNA for the CDR3: TGTGCCACCAGTTCCCCGGGACTGGGTACAGAGACCCAGTACTTC. It encodes CATSSPGLGTETQYF.

This chain joins TRBV28 and TRBJ2-5, with D perhaps TRBD1 or TRBD2 (5 bases each). Germline V lookup: CDR1 MDHEN, CDR2 SYDVKM. The CDR3 extends over 15 amino acids. V was pared by 6 bases and J by 5 bases, with 19 bases between. This chain's CDR3 is CASSPPGPASETQYF. The CDR3 DNA is TGTGCCAGCAGCCCCCCGGGGCCGGCATCGGAGACCCAGTACTTC. Full variable domain (remainder filled in from reference TRBV28 and TRBJ2-5): DVKVTQSSRYLVKRTGEKVFLECVQDMDHENMFWYRQDPGLGLRLIYFSYDVKMKEKGDIPEGYSVSREKKERFSLILESASTNQTSMYLCASSPPGPASETQYFGPGTRLLVL.